The next 20 T cell receptor beta chains were all read from a single sample in a study of T cell repertoires in cytomegalovirus infection. No cognate antigen is known for these TCRs. TCRdb reprocessed the reads via MiXCR and lists one record per CDR3 protein. The sample includes more than 45,000 distinct CDR3 sequences, roughly a fifth of them seen just once. This specimen consisted of CD8+ T cells from cultured PBMCs, obtained from culture after CMV antigen stimulation. The receptor source for this set is a human donor in good health (CMV status not recorded). Some clones in this sample may be carry-over from other donors' samples.

Only a few counts were recorded for this clonotype. The rearrangement uses TRBV20-1 and TRBJ1-1, with D unclear. Germline assignment: CDR1 DFQATT and CDR2 SNEGSKA (reference sequence). This CDR3 comprises 14 residues. Between the trimmed V and J ends, which lost 0 bases and 2 bases, there was a span of 10 bases. As DNA, the CDR3 is TGCAGTGCTAGAGATTTCCGGACCAACACTGAAGCTTTCTTT. As protein: CSARDFRTNTEAFF.

The chain has TRBV6-5 and TRBJ2-3; either TRBD1 or TRBD2 may fit D (5 bases each). V was clipped by 6 bases and J by 1 base, with 23 bases between them. Per germline, CDR1 MNHEY and CDR2 SVGAGI. CDR3 length: 18 residues. The CDR3 nucleotides are TGTGCCAGCAGCTCGATCGTCCGGGGCAGGGCCCGCACAGATACGCAGTATTTT. Its translation: CASSSIVRGRARTDTQYF.

There are a few counts of this clonotype. This sequence joins TRBV12-3 or TRBV12-4 and TRBJ2-7, with TRBD1 as a possible D gene (6 bases). The V gene lost 2 bases and the J gene lost 3 bases, with 14 bases spanning the gap. The CDR3 is 15 residues long. The CDR3 region is CASSLSGDTVYEQYF. CDR3 nucleotide sequence: TGTGCCAGCAGTTTATCAGGGGATACTGTCTACGAGCAGTACTTC.

Many counts were recorded for this clonotype. The chain carries TRBV6-1 and TRBJ2-1, with D tentatively TRBD1 (7 bases). Deletions cut 3 bases from V and 3 bases from J, with 9 bases between. This CDR3 is built from 14 residues. Germline V gene sequence: CDR1 MNHNS, CDR2 SASEGT. As DNA, the CDR3 is TGTGCCAGCAGTGACAGGGGGGACTACAATGAGCAGTTCTTC. Its protein product is CASSDRGDYNEQFF.

This clonotype appeared a few times. The rearrangement uses TRBV7-2 and TRBJ2-1; TRBD2 might be the D (7 bases). V gave up 5 bases and J gave up 6 bases, with 17 bases separating them. Germline loops: CDR1 SGHTA, CDR2 FQGNSA. CDR3 length: 15 amino acids. CDR3 nucleotide sequence: TGTGCCAGCAGCGGCCGGGGGGCCAGGAGCAATGAGCAGTTCTTC. It encodes CASSGRGARSNEQFF.

This clonotype has only a few counts. The J gene is TRBJ2-5, the V gene TRBV20-1, with D uncertain. V was clipped by 0 bases and J by 6 bases, with 11 bases between them. The CDR3 totals 13 residues. Germline lookup yields CDR1 DFQATT and CDR2 SNEGSKA (reference sequence). The CDR3 DNA is TGCAGTGCTAGAGATAACAGTCAAAAGACCCAGTACTTC. This encodes CSARDNSQKTQYF.

The gene calls are TRBV2 and TRBJ2-3; D gene unclear. This CDR3 contains 13 residues. Germline CDR1 is SNHLY and CDR2 is FYNNEI. Trimming left V 6 bases short and J 6 bases short, with 13 bases between. CDR3 sequence reads: CASRPGPRDTQYF. CDR3 DNA: TGTGCCAGCAGGCCGGGCCCACGGGATACGCAGTATTTT.

This clonotype was detected ten times or more. The chain recombines TRBV28 with TRBJ1-2, with no clear D. This CDR3 is 13 amino acids long. V was shortened by 4 bases and J by 2 bases, with 8 bases between the two germline ends. Germline lookup yields CDR1 MDHEN and CDR2 SYDVKM. In DNA form, the CDR3 reads TGTGCCAGCAGTTGGAAGGTGAACTATGGCTACACCTTC. It codes for CASSWKVNYGYTF.

The chain is built from TRBV7-2 and TRBJ1-5; TRBD1 is a possible D gene (6 bases). The V gene lost 0 bases and the J gene lost 3 bases, with 12 bases spanning the gap. Germline V gene sequence: CDR1 SGHTA, CDR2 FQGNSA. The CDR3 sequence is 16 residues long. The CDR3 is CASSLAGGQVNQPQHF. In DNA, the CDR3 is TGTGCCAGCAGCTTAGCGGGGGGGCAGGTCAATCAGCCCCAGCATTTT.

This clonotype was seen a handful of times. This chain connects TRBV7-9 to TRBJ1-5; TRBD1 might be the D (6 bases). Germline CDR1 reads SEHNR; CDR2 reads FQNEAQ (reference sequence). This CDR3 comprises 17 residues. Trimming took off 1 base at V and 12 bases at J, with 25 bases between the two ends. In DNA, the CDR3 is TGTGCCAGCAGCTTAGAGGGGTCGGGGGCAGGGTGGGCCAACCAGCATTTT. This encodes CASSLEGSGAGWANQHF.

This rearrangement joins TRBV7-6 to TRBJ2-5; TRBD2 matches 10 bases. V was pared by 2 bases and J by 4 bases, with 4 bases of the junction left unmatched. This CDR3 spans 15 amino acids. CDR1 and CDR2 from the germline V gene are SGHVS and FNYEAQ. The DNA for the CDR3 is TGTGCCAGCAGCTTAAGCGGGAGGGCCTTAGAGACCCAGTACTTC. It is translated as CASSLSGRALETQYF.

The table lists this clonotype with a few counts. This chain joins TRBV7-8 and TRBJ1-5; D may be TRBD1 (6 bases). The V gene lost 1 base and the J gene lost 5 bases, with 18 bases spanning the gap. This CDR3 has 17 amino acids. Looked up from germline, CDR1 is SGHVS and CDR2 is FQNEAQ. The CDR3 sequence is CASSLVGAREGDQPQHF. CDR3 bases: TGTGCCAGCAGCTTAGTGGGGGCCAGGGAAGGCGATCAGCCCCAGCATTTT.

This clonotype was found a few times. The V call is TRBV24-1, the J call TRBJ2-3; D is ambiguous. The CDR3 spans 13 residues. Germline V gene sequence: CDR1 KGHDR, CDR2 SFDVKD. Deletions cut 7 bases from V and 6 bases from J, with 13 bases between. The CDR3 coding sequence is TGTGCCACCAGCGCGTACCCAACCGATACGCAGTATTTT. This translates into CATSAYPTDTQYF.

Only a few counts were recorded for this clonotype. The chain couples TRBV29-1 to TRBJ2-1; maybe TRBD2 (5 bases). CDR3 length: 13 amino acids. CDR1 SQVTM and CDR2 ANQGSEA come from the germline V gene. Trimming took 2 bases from V and 4 from J, leaving 9 bases between them. The CDR3 DNA is TGCAGCGTTGAACCTAGCACGTACAATGAGCAGTTCTTC. This sequence encodes CSVEPSTYNEQFF.

This chain joins TRBV7-7 and TRBJ2-1; D ambiguous. The germline V gene has CDR1 SSHAT and CDR2 FNYEAQ (reference sequence). V was shortened by 0 bases and J by 2 bases, with 11 bases between the two germline ends. The length of the CDR3 is 16 residues. CDR3 residues: CASSLASSAPYNEQFF. The CDR3 DNA reads as TGTGCCAGCAGCTTAGCGTCTAGTGCCCCCTACAATGAGCAGTTCTTC.

CDR3 sequence: CASSSRDRGYEQYF. CDR3 in DNA: TGTGCCAGCAGCTCCCGGGACAGGGGCTACGAGCAGTACTTC. The chain uses TRBV7-9 and TRBJ2-7, with 10 bases matching TRBD1. This CDR3 is built from 14 residues. J gave up 3 bases and V 4 bases, and 3 bases lay outside the gene matches. Germline CDR1 reads SEHNR; CDR2 reads FQNEAQ (reference sequence).

V is TRBV12-3 or TRBV12-4 and J is TRBJ1-6; D not certain. The CDR3 has 14 amino acids. Trimming removed 3 bases from V and 6 bases from J, with 9 bases in between. The DNA for the CDR3 is TGTGCCAGCAGTTTCAGGCCAGCTAATTCACCCCTCCACTTT. It yields the protein CASSFRPANSPLHF.

This clonotype showed up many times. The chain employs TRBV4-3 and TRBJ2-7, with D perhaps matching TRBD1 or TRBD2 (5 bases each). The CDR3 is 16 residues long. Germline values: CDR1 LGHNA, CDR2 YSLEER. V lost 3 bases, J lost 7 bases, and 22 bases lay in between. CDR3 DNA: TGCGCCAGCAGCCAGACTCCGGACATCCTATGGGGGGAGCAGTACTTC. Translating gives CASSQTPDILWGEQYF.

This clonotype has more than one count but fewer than ten. The chain has TRBV7-7 and TRBJ2-5; TRBD1 is a possible D gene (6 bases). The V gene's germline CDR1 is SSHAT and CDR2 FNYEAQ (reference sequence). Trimming pared 5 bases from V and 5 bases from J, leaving 21 bases between. This CDR3 is 16 amino acids long. CDR3 sequence: CASSPRGGRSRETQYF. CDR3 DNA: TGTGCCAGCAGCCCCAGGGGTGGAAGATCACGGGAGACCCAGTACTTC. Looking up the rest from reference TRBV7-7 and TRBJ2-5 gives the full variable domain: GAGVSQSPRYKVTKRGQDVTLRCDPISSHATLYWYQQALGQGPEFLTYFNYEAQPDKSGLPSDRFSAERPEGSISTLTIQRTEQRDSAMYRCASSPRGGRSRETQYFGPGTRLLVL.

This chain connects TRBV7-6 to TRBJ2-1; D gene ambiguous. The CDR3 loop spans 11 amino acids. The V end lost 11 bases, the J end lost 8 bases, and 13 bases lay between the germline ends. Germline values: CDR1 SGHVS, CDR2 FNYEAQ. CDR3 coding DNA: TGTGCCGGAAACTGGAACGATGAGCAGTTCTTC. Its translation: CAGNWNDEQFF.